This TCR beta chain was observed in a study of regulatory T cells in long-lasting Graves disease. At the level of the study: Newly diagnosed Graves' patients had taken antithyroid drugs under 3 months. Study-level results: A limited number of samples was an acknowledged limitation. Persistent cases of Graves' showed reduced TCR diversity relative to newly diagnosed patients.

Sample time point: newly diagnosed GD, antithyroid drugs for less than 3 months. Preparation of the TCR library used RNA extracted from PBMCs. About this clonotype: Its antigen is as yet unknown.

The CDR3 extends over 17 amino acids. Germline trimming cut 4 bases from V and 6 bases from J; bases unmatched to any gene: 9. CDR1 and CDR2 (germline): KGHSH, LQKENI. For TCR beta, libraries came from iRepertoire HTBI primers and Arm-PCR of CDR3 regions. One entry per CDR3 protein, called by TCRdb with MiXCR from the multiplex PCR reads. The sample lists under 300,000 distinct CDR3 sequences, 15% to 20% seen once, with approximately 20% in the top ten. The chain links TRBV18 to TRBJ2-2; 12 bases agree with TRBD2. The TCR sequence derives from a female donor with Graves disease. The specimen comprised peripheral blood mononuclear cells (PBMCs), sampled at new diagnosis, from a patient treated with antithyroid drugs. Here the CDR3 reads CASSRGLGTSGPGELFF. Written as DNA, the CDR3 is TGTGCCAGCTCACGGGGCCTCGGGACTAGCGGGCCCGGGGAGCTGTTTTTT.